This TCR beta chain was obtained from a study of cytomegalovirus exposure and HLA in healthy donors (dated by TCRdb to 2016 to 2017). For the study in its entirety: An earlier analysis of fewer than 750 of the donors reported 276 Gb of sequence data and 95 million to 130 million unique TCR beta sequences obtained from around 190 million T cells. An earlier analysis of 587 of the donors applied high-throughput TCR beta sequencing to assess whether each TCR beta V gene segment acted as functional or pseudogenic. The later analysis used no new phenotypic data to find candidate immune exposures, relying instead on TCR beta sequences and their occurrence across donors. About 300 gigabases of sequencing data and roughly 90 million unique TCR sequences were included in an early release covering roughly 600 HLA-typed donors. Every discovery cohort repertoire had been produced on one sequencing platform. Donor age, sex, ethnicity and CMV serostatus were compiled together with the repertoire data. Among some 400 genotyped donors of the cohort, an average of about 220,000 unique TCR beta nucleotide sequences was sequenced per donor, of which 15% to 20% were non-productive. HLA typing included class I and class II loci at four-digit resolution. To predict cytomegalovirus infection status, the study brought together high-throughput TCR immunosequencing, statistical association of individual TCRs with disease status, and machine learning. The aim of the study was to test whether cataloging public T cell receptors could identify signatures of past pathogen exposure. Of the roughly 430 genotyped donors, over 70% fell in the genetic ancestry cluster associated with self-reported Caucasian donors. A later analysis re-examined previously published TCR beta repertoires from 600 to 700 donors and added high-resolution HLA genotyping to investigate patterns of TCR occurrence. Typing coverage varied by locus: roughly 620-640 donors for A, B, C, DRB1 and DQB1; roughly 500 for DQA1; more than 600 for DPA1; about 450 for DPB1. In a later genetic analysis, genome-wide SNP genotypes for about 55% of the roughly 700 donors were used, and that subset was treated as a discovery cohort. Because of strong linkage in the cohort, a few DR-DQ haplotypes were treated as single units for association and clustering. A separate validation cohort of 100 to 150 different subjects was used in addition to the roughly 670-subject first cohort. The T cell repertoires of some 700 subjects were profiled by immunosequencing and related to cytomegalovirus serostatus.

Library construction relied on the immunoSEQ multiplex PCR assay. For the multiplex PCR, a mixture combining 60 forward primers for TCR Vbeta segments and 13 reverse primers for TCR Jbeta segments was used. The CDR3 region of rearranged TCR beta genes was amplified from genomic DNA by a multiplex PCR assay. On the Illumina HiSeq System, the amplified TCR beta libraries were sequenced as 87-base-pair reads. The paper's processing steps were these. A later analysis tallied roughly 76 million unique TCR beta chains across the 640 or so repertoires, and about 12 million of those chains were shared by two or more donors. Raw reads were error-corrected and collapsed into unique sequences by a nearest-neighbor algorithm in which closely related sequences were merged to remove PCR and sequencing errors. V, D and J gene segments were assigned by aligning CDR3 sequences to IMGT reference sequences. Each retained sequence needed at least a six-nucleotide match to both a V gene segment and a J gene segment. A rearrangement was called productive if the CDR3 had no stop codons and remained in frame with V and J, and every other rearrangement was called non-productive. CDR3 was defined according to IMGT convention as the region running from the second conserved V-encoded cysteine to the conserved J-encoded phenylalanine. The earlier analysis of approximately 590 of the donors excluded any sequence lacking an unambiguous match to a single V gene segment. In an earlier analysis of several hundred of the donors, V segments were called functional above 56.7% productive rearrangements and were called segregating when the between-donor standard deviation exceeded 5%. To diagnose cytomegalovirus status from the catalog of TCR beta chain sequences, a statistical classification framework was built. V and J gene assignment, in a later analysis, came from comparing TCR nucleotide sequences with IMGT/GENE-DB human TR gene sequences. In a later analysis, CDR3 sequences and most-parsimonious VDJ recombination scenarios were assigned using the TCRdist pipeline. In a later analysis, every TCR beta chain was defined by the combination of its CDR3 amino acid sequence and its V-gene family, and reads without a unique V-gene family were dropped. A later analysis removed several hundred highly shared, low-generation-probability nucleotide sequences to deal with suspected cross-contamination and a sequencing artifact. In a later analysis, a clonal expansion index for each public chain was calculated from normalized within-repertoire ranks of inferred template counts. In a later analysis, generation probabilities were computed using a VDJ recombination model fitted to out-of-frame rearrangements, and the results were checked against IGoR. In a later analysis, TCR-TCR, TCR-HLA and TCR-CMV co-occurrence was scored with hypergeometric tests, and a repertoire-size bias correction was applied to TCR pairs. To estimate false discovery rates, a later analysis permuted the HLA or CMV assignments 20 times. In a later analysis, co-occurring TCRs were grouped with DBSCAN, and TCRdist sequence similarity was added when clustering was performed within HLA-allele-positive subsets. Repertoires with fewer than 30,000 or more than 120,000 public chains, plus five repertoires with anomalous nucleotide sharing, were excluded from co-occurrence clustering. TCRdb provides this immuneACCESS table in a form limited to in-frame rearrangements. Some clones are lacking; in checked studies, under half of them reflect an unresolved V gene, and why the rest are absent is not known. The D gene and trimming were derived from the DNA, and the V and J assignments and clone size from that table. The sample includes around 160,000 clones, with about three quarters observed a single time. Roughly 4.5% of the sample goes to the ten largest clones.

From the cysteine through the phenylalanine, the CDR3 covers 15 amino acids. Only the CDR3 region is kept as DNA, spanning 45 bases read in frame from base 1. V ends up 5 bases short and J 8 bases short, with an unmatched junction base count of 7. The germline V gene (reference sequence) supplies CDR1 SEHNR and CDR2 FQNEAQ. About this clone itself: No cognate antigen has been identified for it. Nothing much larger sits one base from this clone, and base qualities are not available.

The cohort comprised around 700 healthy bone marrow donors. At the time of sampling, all cohort members were nominally healthy, though unrecorded immune exposures were likely present. The donor tested CMV seropositive and was one of the 289 seropositive cohort members. Each donor provided a peripheral blood sample, and peripheral blood mononuclear cells were used for TCR beta sequencing. The Qiagen DNeasy Blood Extraction Kit was used to extract genomic DNA from the blood cell samples. Broad study findings and their caveats: In this cohort, only TCR beta chains were sequenced, and detectable features were limited by the absence of alpha or paired-chain data. A cluster of highly shared sequence variants was judged likely to be a technical artifact of the sequencing pipeline. A further reported finding was that TCR beta sequences accurately predicted the HLA-A and HLA-B alleles for most subjects in the first cohort. At a false discovery rate of 0.05, a later analysis linked 16,000 or so TCR beta sequences to specific HLA alleles. The study gave a list of 150 to 200 TCR beta chains associated with cytomegalovirus. Broadly in line with IMGT annotations, most TCR beta V segments showed up in productive rearrangements about 90% or about 30% of the time in an earlier analysis of approximately 640 of the donors. The only immune exposure information available for the cohort was CMV serostatus. In a later analysis, the rate of TCR association differed among HLA loci, with DRB1 alleles having the most associated TCRs and HLA-C alleles having the fewest. Because counts were too low, about 15 rarely observed V segments, including chromosome 9 orphons, were left out of the earlier analysis of a few hundred of the donors. Because HLA typing was unavailable for some donors at each locus, only the typed subset was used in association tests. In a later analysis, HLA-associated TCR beta chains were found to be more clonally expanded and to have lower generation probabilities than equally common non-associated chains. The authors suggested that the approach could potentially be extended to other disease states and immunological phenotypes. Across donors, most TCR sequences were observed very rarely, whereas some public TCRs were present in many individuals. In a later genetic analysis, fewer N-insertions in productive TCRs were reported among donors in an Asian-associated ancestry cluster than the roughly 640-donor mean. Strong co-occurrence of HLA alleles, especially DR and DQ, made assigning TCR associations to individual alleles difficult. Some IMGT-functional V segments, including TRBV6-2 and TRBV6-3, could not be distinguished by the 87-base-pair reads and were therefore excluded. Several of the top co-occurrence clusters appeared to be linked to parvovirus B19, influenza, CMV and Epstein-Barr virus, according to a later analysis. Linkage disequilibrium might explain the correlated functional status among segregating V segments, but an unknown experimental factor could not be excluded. Presence/absence analyses assumed roughly uniform sequencing depth across donors, an assumption that may not hold. An association between a missense DCLRE1C variant and V-gene and J-gene trimming of TCR beta chains was found in a later genetic analysis and replicated in an independent cohort. The classifier was reported to diagnose cytomegalovirus status with high specificity and sensitivity in both the original and validation cohorts. In a later analysis, most CMV-associated TCR beta chains were found to appear HLA-restricted, with HLA associations seemingly driven largely by CMV exposure. A few of the identified cytomegalovirus-associated TCR beta chains were confirmed in vitro to be specific for cytomegalovirus antigens.

The sequenced sample consisted of PBMCs. This TCR came from a man aged 18-30 years in good health and CMV-seropositive. The sequence is built from TRBV7-9 and TRBJ1-3, with TRBD1 matching 12 junction bases. The DNA reads TGTGCCAGCAGCGTACCGGGACAGGGGGCGTACACCATATATTTT. This yields the protein CASSVPGQGAYTIYF.